The 11 T cell receptor beta chains below all came from one sample that was sequenced in a study of T cell clonality in common variable immunodeficiency. Some clones are missing from TCRdb's copy, which holds only in-frame ones; the method was immunoSEQ multiplex PCR. The sample gives approximately 60,000 clones, none seen only once, and the top ten clones hold about 0.8%. Sequenced material: peripheral blood mononuclear cells. The receptors shown here come from a person aged 18-70 years in good health.

This clone was observed at least ten times. Incomplete CDR3 DNA: TGTGCCAGCAGGCATACAGGGGGTCGGGGC. Its protein is CASRHTGGRG. In full, the CDR3 reads CASRHTGGRGYTF. The gene calls are TRBV7-9 and TRBJ1-2, with 8 bases aligning to TRBD1. The CDR3 goes on 3 residues after the read ends, and that part is filled in from the germline J gene. Germline V gene data show CDR1 as SEHNR and CDR2 as FQNEAQ (reference sequence). The CDR3 runs to 13 residues.

This clone was observed at least ten times. The DNA ends 3 residues before the CDR3 does, and the rest of the CDR3 is filled in from the germline J gene. The chain combines TRBV5-1 with TRBJ1-1, with D possibly matching TRBD1 (5 bases). Trimming took 4 bases from V and 1 from J, leaving 8 bases between them. Germline V gene lookup returns CDR1 SGHRS and CDR2 YFSETQ. The CDR3 runs 13 residues. CDR3 bases read: TGCGCCAGCAGCCAGGGCACGAACACTGAA. Translated, it gives CASSQGTNTE. The entire CDR3 protein reads CASSQGTNTEAFF.

This clone occurred many times. A junction end diverges from the germline sequence, so it may reflect a read error. The CDR3 is cut off 3 residues early in the read; its end comes from the germline J gene. The rearrangement uses TRBV4-2 and TRBJ1-2; D uncertain. CDR1 and CDR2 from the germline V gene are LGHNA and YNFKEQ. This CDR3 contains 13 residues. CDR3 residues: CASSQDISYGYTF. The sequenced CDR3 bases are TGCGCCAGCAGCCAAGACATTAGCTATGGC.

This clone occurred many times. The read finishes 3 residues shy of the CDR3 end, and the germline J gene is used to complete it. This chain links TRBV20-1 with TRBJ2-3; D may be TRBD2 (6 bases). V lost 0 bases and J lost 6, with 10 bases in between. CDR1 and CDR2 (germline): DFQATT, SNEGSKA (reference sequence). CDR3 length: 13 amino acids. The CDR3 here is CSAREDYLDTQYF. The covered CDR3 bases are TGCAGTGCTAGAGAGGACTATTTGGATACG.

This clone was found many times. The read is 3 residues too short to cover the CDR3 end, so that end is filled in from the germline J gene. The chain links TRBV2 to TRBJ1-2; TRBD1 is a possible D gene (6 bases). The CDR3 length is 15 residues. V lost 3 bases and J lost 2, with 13 bases in between. The germline V gene encodes CDR1 SNHLY and CDR2 FYNNEI. The part of the CDR3 DNA that was read is TGTGCCAGCAGTGATAGAGGCAGGGGAAACTATGGC. It codes for CASSDRGRGNYG. The whole CDR3 region reads CASSDRGRGNYGYTF.

In its sample, this clone was seen many times. The CDR3 here is CASSQEPQLKELFF. The covered CDR3 bases are TGCGCCAGCAGCCAAGAACCACAGTTAAAGGAA. The chain combines TRBV4-1 with TRBJ1-4; D is ambiguous. With the read ending 3 residues before the CDR3 end, the germline J gene is used to fill in that end. CDR1 MGHRA and CDR2 YSYEKL come from the germline V gene. The CDR3 is made up of 14 amino acids.

This clone was counted at least ten times. CDR3 DNA (partial): TGTGCCAGCGCGACCGGGACAGGGGGCGGGGAGACC. It encodes CASATGTGGGET. The full-length CDR3 reads as CASATGTGGGETQYF. This chain connects TRBV19 to TRBJ2-5; 12 bases fit TRBD1. Coverage ceases 3 residues before the CDR3 finishes, and the germline J gene fills in the end. Germline V CDR1 and CDR2: LNHDA, SQIVND (reference sequence). The CDR3 consists of 15 residues. With 9 bases clipped from V and 5 bases from J, the junction kept 10 bases outside the gene matches.

This clone showed up many times. The read comes to an end 3 residues before the CDR3 does, leaving the germline J gene to fill in the end. This chain joins TRBV18 and TRBJ2-1; TRBD2 agrees at 8 bases. The CDR3 has 16 amino acids. Germline V gene sequence: CDR1 KGHSH, CDR2 LQKENI. With 3 bases clipped from V and 5 bases from J, the junction kept 9 bases outside the gene matches. The CDR3 region is CASSPAGGVFDNEQFF. Incomplete CDR3 DNA: TGTGCCAGCTCACCGGCCGGGGGGGTCTTTGACAATGAG.

Concerning this clone: The read gets to within 3 residues of the CDR3 end, and the germline J gene fills in the rest. The V call is TRBV2, the J call TRBJ1-2; D is possibly TRBD1 (6 bases). This CDR3 has 16 residues. Trimming took 6 bases from V and 6 from J, leaving 23 bases between them. Per germline, CDR1 SNHLY and CDR2 FYNNEI. The CDR3 DNA, read in part, is TGTGCCAGCAGCCTTCTGGTGCCGGACAGAGCGAATGGC. It encodes CASSLLVPDRANG. The CDR3, in full, reads CASSLLVPDRANGYTF.

This clone has ten or more counts. The sequenced part of the CDR3 DNA is TGTGCCAGTTCGGGCAGGGGGCGGAGGAACACTGAA. Its translation is CASSGRGRRNTE. The whole CDR3 reads CASSGRGRRNTEAFF. V is TRBV19 and J is TRBJ1-1, with TRBD1 matching over 8 bases. The CDR3 is cut off 3 residues early in the read; its end comes from the germline J gene. Germline-derived CDR1 and CDR2 are LNHDA and SQIVND (reference sequence). The CDR3 sequence is 15 residues long. With V trimmed by 8 bases and J by 1 base, 9 bases remained unmatched.

This clone was counted at least ten times. The sequence runs out 3 residues before the end of the CDR3; the remainder is reconstructed from the germline J gene. The V and J genes are TRBV7-9 and TRBJ1-4, with D possibly matching TRBD1 (6 bases). V lost 4 bases to trimming and J lost 5 bases, with 14 bases between them. The CDR3 totals 15 residues. Germline loops: CDR1 SEHNR, CDR2 FQNEAQ (reference sequence). Here the CDR3 reads CASSSNRVRNEKLFF. CDR3 bases read: TGTGCCAGCAGCTCAAACAGGGTGAGGAATGAAAAA.